Presented here are 22 T cell receptor beta chains from one specimen sequenced in a study of blood T cells in healthy people across ages. Combining a sample-barcoded 5' primer with a J-beta primer mix, a second PCR ran for 7 to 11 cycles. MiXCR was run by TCRdb on the 5' RACE reads, yielding one entry per CDR3 protein. The sample holds nearly 800,000 distinct CDR3 sequences, roughly 50% seen once. Sequenced input: blood. The receptors were gathered from a man aged 35 to 55 in good health.

To note about this clonotype: Mismatch with germline at one junction end may stem from a read error. The chain has TRBV5-1 and TRBJ2-1; D tentatively reads TRBD1 or TRBD2 (5 bases each). The germline V gene has CDR1 SGHRS and CDR2 YFSETQ. This CDR3 is built from 15 residues. CDR3: CASSLVGTDYNKQFF. CDR3 nucleotides: TGCGCCAGCAGCTTGGTGGGGACCGATTACAATAAGCAGTTCTTC. Variable domain in full (rest from reference TRBV5-1 and TRBJ2-1): KAGVTQTPRYLIKTRGQQVTLSCSPISGHRSVSWYQQTPGQGLQFLFEYFSETQRNKGNFPGRFSGRQFSNSRSEMNVSTLELGDSALYLCASSLVGTDYNKQFFGPGTRLTVL.

Only one count was recorded for this clonotype. The chain recombines TRBV20-1 with TRBJ1-5; 10 bases fit TRBD1. Looked up from germline, CDR1 is DFQATT and CDR2 is SNEGSKA (reference sequence). Germline trimming cut 1 base from V and 5 bases from J; bases unmatched to any gene: 2. This CDR3 comprises 14 residues. The DNA of the CDR3 is TGCAGTGCTAGAGCCGGGACAGGGGATCAGCCCCAGCATTTT. This sequence encodes CSARAGTGDQPQHF.

This clonotype was seen a handful of times. The CDR3: CSVGTRNYEQYF. CDR3 sequence (DNA): TGCAGCGTAGGGACTAGAAACTACGAGCAGTACTTC. The V and J genes are TRBV29-1 and TRBJ2-7; 8 positions agree with TRBD2. With 6 bases clipped from V and 3 bases from J, the junction kept 4 bases outside the gene matches. Germline V lookup: CDR1 SQVTM, CDR2 ANQGSEA. This CDR3 has 12 residues.

The chain employs TRBV29-1 and TRBJ2-1; D is unresolved. The CDR3 has 11 residues. Trimming stripped 6 bases from V and 9 bases from J, with 12 bases between. From germline, CDR1 is SQVTM and CDR2 ANQGSEA. The CDR3, as DNA: TGCAGCGTCCTCATCAATCTTGAGCAGTTCTTC. Amino acid sequence: CSVLINLEQFF.

CDR3 in DNA: TGCAGTGCTAAAACTAGCGGGGGGCAGGATACGCAGTATTTT. It encodes CSAKTSGGQDTQYF. V gene TRBV20-1 combines with J gene TRBJ2-3, with 12 nucleotides matching TRBD2. This CDR3 is 14 amino acids long. Germline CDR1 is DFQATT and CDR2 is SNEGSKA (reference sequence). V gave up 4 bases and J gave up 6 bases; unmatched junction bases: 5.

The J gene is TRBJ2-7, the V gene TRBV5-1; D is unclear. The V end lost 1 base, the J end lost 0 bases, and 8 bases lay between the germline ends. The CDR3 runs 14 residues. Germline CDR1 SGHRS, CDR2 YFSETQ. For the CDR3, the DNA is TGCGCCAGCAGCTTGCGTCGTCCCTCCTACGAGCAGTACTTC. Encoded protein: CASSLRRPSYEQYF.

The chain has TRBV12-3 or TRBV12-4 and TRBJ2-7, with D perhaps TRBD1 (5 bases). The CDR3 has 13 amino acids. The V gene lost 1 base and the J gene lost 3 bases, with 7 bases spanning the gap. CDR3 sequence (DNA): TGTGCCAGCAGTTTAGGACAGCACTACGAGCAGTACTTC. Translated: CASSLGQHYEQYF.

The V and J genes are TRBV20-1 and TRBJ1-6, with 7 bases that match TRBD1. V lost 6 bases to trimming and J lost 6 bases; unmatched junction nucleotides: 5. The CDR3 is 13 amino acids. Germline values: CDR1 DFQATT, CDR2 SNEGSKA (reference sequence). In nucleotides, the CDR3 is TGCAGTGCCCCGACAGGGAGTAATTCACCCCTCCACTTT. It is translated as CSAPTGSNSPLHF.

The chain links TRBV3-1 to TRBJ2-7; D may correspond to TRBD1 or TRBD2 (5 bases each). Germline V gives CDR1 LGHDT, CDR2 YNNKEL (reference sequence). The CDR3 totals 16 residues. V lost 5 bases and J lost 5, with 22 bases in between. The CDR3 DNA reads TGTGCCAGCAGCGAAGTGGAGGCAGGGCCTTCTAACGAGCAGTACTTC. Protein sequence: CASSEVEAGPSNEQYF.

CDR3 in amino acids: CASSHGGEIPEQFF. Written as DNA, the CDR3 is TGTGCCAGCAGCCACGGCGGGGAAATCCCAGAGCAGTTCTTC. V and J are TRBV4-2 and TRBJ2-1; D may be TRBD2 (6 bases). The CDR3 runs 14 residues. The V and J ends lost 3 bases and 10 bases respectively, with 16 bases between them. Per the germline V gene, CDR1 is LGHNA and CDR2 is YNFKEQ.

The genes are TRBV5-6 and TRBJ1-2, with a possible D match to TRBD1 (5 bases). Trimming took 4 bases from V and 4 from J, leaving 17 bases between them. This CDR3 spans 15 amino acids. Germline CDR1 SGHDT, CDR2 YYEEEE. The CDR3 loop reads CASSGSGTDFYGYTF. CDR3 coding DNA: TGTGCCAGCAGCGGATCCGGGACGGATTTCTATGGCTACACCTTC.

In its sample, this clonotype was seen a few times. The genes are TRBV28 and TRBJ2-1; 9 bases are shared with TRBD1. This CDR3 contains 14 residues. CDR1 is MDHEN, CDR2 SYDVKM, per germline. V dropped 6 bases and J dropped 0; count of bases not matched to a gene: 0. CDR3 loop: CASRTGGSYNEQFF. DNA for the CDR3: TGTGCCAGCAGGACAGGGGGCTCCTACAATGAGCAGTTCTTC.

This chain uses TRBV20-1 with TRBJ2-5; 7 bases fit TRBD1. The CDR3 covers 15 residues. The trim removed 5 bases at V and 2 bases at J, leaving 11 bases unmatched. Looked up from germline, CDR1 is DFQATT and CDR2 is SNEGSKA (reference sequence). The CDR3 DNA is TGCAGTGCTCCATGGCTACAGGGGATTCAAGAGACCCAGTACTTC. Its protein is CSAPWLQGIQETQYF.

A few counts support this clonotype. This rearrangement joins TRBV4-1 to TRBJ2-3; D possibly matches TRBD1 or TRBD2 (5 bases each). The germline CDR1 and CDR2 sequences are MGHRA and YSYEKL. The CDR3 is made up of 15 amino acids. Trimming left V 6 bases short and J 4 bases short, with 17 bases between. The CDR3 DNA is TGCGCCAGCAGTCTCTCTCCGGGGCCGCCAGATACGCAGTATTTT. It codes for CASSLSPGPPDTQYF.

For this clonotype: One end of the junction varies from germline; a read error may be responsible. V gene TRBV7-7 combines with J gene TRBJ2-5; D remains unclear. Germline CDR1 SSHAT, CDR2 FNYEAQ (reference sequence). There are 16 residues in the CDR3. The CDR3 is CASSPRRVWDQETQYF. The CDR3 DNA reads as TGTGCTAGCAGCCCGCGCCGGGTATGGGATCAAGAGACCCAGTACTTC. Full variable domain (missing parts from reference TRBV7-7 and TRBJ2-5): GAGVSQSPRYKVTKRGQDVTLRCDPISSHATLYWYQQALGQGPEFLTYFNYEAQPDKSGLPSDRFSAERPEGSISTLTIQRTEQRDSAMYRCASSPRRVWDQETQYFGPGTRLLVL.

As regards this clonotype: The junction shows a germline mismatch at one end, possibly a read error. The chain combines TRBV7-2 with TRBJ1-1; D ambiguous. The CDR3 extends over 15 amino acids. The germline CDR1 and CDR2 sequences are SGHTA and FQGNSA. This CDR3 reads CASSLAVRAPTEAFF. Written as DNA, the CDR3 is TGTGCCAGCAGCCTAGCGGTTAGGGCTCCCACTGAAGCTTTCTTT.

The table lists this clonotype with a few counts. The chain recombines TRBV5-1 with TRBJ2-5; D not certain. Deletions cut 4 bases from V and 7 bases from J, with 20 bases between. The CDR3 contains 15 residues. Germline V CDR1 and CDR2: SGHRS, YFSETQ. CDR3 residues: CASSLTGSLMGTQYF. The CDR3 DNA sequence: TGCGCCAGCAGCCTGACCGGGTCCTTGATGGGGACCCAGTACTTC.

The gene calls are TRBV20-1 and TRBJ2-3; D is possibly TRBD2 (5 bases). This CDR3 is built from 12 residues. CDR1 DFQATT and CDR2 SNEGSKA come from the germline V gene (reference sequence). Trimming shortened V by 1 base and J by 5 bases, and 7 bases separated the two germline ends. The chain's CDR3 is CSARAGIDTQYF. In DNA form, the CDR3 reads TGCAGTGCTAGAGCCGGGATAGATACGCAGTATTTT.

In this sample, this clonotype turned up a few times. The genes are TRBV25-1 and TRBJ2-3; perhaps TRBD1 as D (5 bases). Germline V gives CDR1 MGHDK, CDR2 SYGVNS. Trimming shortened V by 2 bases and J by 10 bases, and 16 bases separated the two germline ends. There are 14 residues in the CDR3. The CDR3 here is CASSELRGSPPQYF. CDR3 nucleotides: TGTGCCAGCAGTGAACTAAGGGGAAGTCCCCCGCAGTATTTT.

This clonotype turned up a few times. For the CDR3, the DNA is TGCAGCGTTCATAACTGGAACACTGAAGCTTTCTTT. Amino acids: CSVHNWNTEAFF. This chain joins TRBV29-1 and TRBJ1-1, with no clear D. Germline V lookup: CDR1 SQVTM, CDR2 ANQGSEA. CDR3 length: 12 residues. V was trimmed by 5 bases and J by 1 base, leaving 8 bases between them.

This clonotype turned up a few times. V usage is TRBV28 and J usage is TRBJ2-1; 10 bases map to TRBD1. Germline V gene sequence: CDR1 MDHEN, CDR2 SYDVKM. This CDR3 region has 17 residues. V shed 10 bases, J shed 7 bases, and the junction held 19 bases outside the gene matches. CDR3: CAILRPLDRGLRNEQFF. CDR3 nucleotides: TGTGCCATCCTGAGGCCCCTTGACAGGGGGCTTAGAAATGAGCAGTTCTTC.

This chain links TRBV28 with TRBJ2-7; TRBD1 might be the D (6 bases). Per the germline V gene, CDR1 is MDHEN and CDR2 is SYDVKM. The CDR3 has 20 amino acids. The V end lost 9 bases, the J end lost 4 bases, and 37 bases lay between the germline ends. CDR3 in amino acids: CARPRLSSRDTHRKGYEQYF. CDR3 DNA: TGTGCCAGACCTAGGCTGTCCTCCCGGGACACGCATCGGAAAGGTTACGAGCAGTACTTC.